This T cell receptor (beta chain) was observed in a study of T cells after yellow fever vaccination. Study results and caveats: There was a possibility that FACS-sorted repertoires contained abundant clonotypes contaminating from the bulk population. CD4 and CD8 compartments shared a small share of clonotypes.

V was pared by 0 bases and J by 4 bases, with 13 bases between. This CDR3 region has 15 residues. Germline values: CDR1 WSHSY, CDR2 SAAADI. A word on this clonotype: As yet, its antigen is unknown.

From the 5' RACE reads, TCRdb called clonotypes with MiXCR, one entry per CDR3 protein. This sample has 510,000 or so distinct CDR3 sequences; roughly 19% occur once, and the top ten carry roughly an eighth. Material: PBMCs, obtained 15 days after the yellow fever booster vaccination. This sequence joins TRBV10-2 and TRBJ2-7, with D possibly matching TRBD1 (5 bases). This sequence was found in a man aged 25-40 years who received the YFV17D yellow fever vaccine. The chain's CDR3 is CASSESSPGLYEQYF. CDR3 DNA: TGCGCCAGCAGTGAGTCTTCTCCAGGGTTGTACGAGCAGTACTTC.